The 27 T cell receptor beta chains below come from one sample, sequenced in a study of PD-L1 blockade in urothelial cancer. Data came from immunoSEQ multiplex PCR; TCRdb stores just in-frame clones and leaves some out. The data contain 75,000 to 90,000 clones, 82% of them seen just once; the ten biggest clones take up around a tenth. The sample was PBMCs, taken around atezolizumab (anti-PD-L1) treatment. The receptors come from a man aged 70-80 years with urothelial cancer.

The V and J genes are TRBV7-2 and TRBJ1-2, with D perhaps matching TRBD1 (6 bases). The CDR3 extends over 14 amino acids. V was cut by 4 bases and J by 0 bases, with 9 bases left in between. Germline lookup yields CDR1 SGHTA and CDR2 FQGNSA. In DNA form, the CDR3 reads TGTGCCAGCAGCTCACAGGGAGCTAACTATGGCTACACCTTC. Protein sequence: CASSSQGANYGYTF.

V usage is TRBV6-5 and J usage is TRBJ2-1; 7 bases fit TRBD1. V lost 5 bases and J lost 7; bases outside the gene matches: 8. Germline-derived CDR1 and CDR2 are MNHEY and SVGAGI. CDR3 length: 14 amino acids. As DNA, the CDR3 is TGTGCCAGCAGTCGTGACAGGGATCGGAATGAGCAGTTCTTC. This sequence encodes CASSRDRDRNEQFF.

This chain uses TRBV11-3 with TRBJ1-2; possible D gene TRBD1, 5 bases. The CDR3 runs to 16 residues. The germline gives CDR1 SGHNT, CDR2 YENEEA. The V gene lost 0 bases and the J gene lost 2 bases, with 13 bases spanning the gap. CDR3 protein: CASSLEGGTGNYGYTF. CDR3 in DNA: TGTGCCAGCAGCTTAGAGGGGGGGACCGGGAACTATGGCTACACCTTC. The variable domain in full, with the rest retrieved from reference TRBV11-3 and TRBJ1-2, is EAGVVQSPRYKIIEKKQPVAFWCNPISGHNTLYWYLQNLGQGPELLIRYENEEAVDDSQLPKDRFSAERLKGVDSTLKIQPAELGDSAVYLCASSLEGGTGNYGYTFGSGTRLTVV.

The genes are TRBV2 and TRBJ1-1, with TRBD1 matching over 8 bases. The CDR3 is made up of 14 amino acids. Trimming cost V 5 bases and J 3 bases; bases outside gene matches: 5. Germline CDR1 reads SNHLY; CDR2 reads FYNNEI. CDR3 residues: CASSRDRTYTEAFF. CDR3 bases: TGTGCCAGCAGTCGGGACAGGACTTACACTGAAGCTTTCTTT.

The chain is built from TRBV5-4 and TRBJ2-5, with 7 positions matching TRBD1. CDR1 is SGHNT, CDR2 YYREEE, per germline (reference sequence). J gave up 1 base and V 4 bases, and 10 bases lay outside the gene matches. This CDR3 is 16 amino acids long. DNA for the CDR3: TGTGCCAGCAGCCCCCAAGGACAGGTGATCCAAGAGACCCAGTACTTC. Its protein product is CASSPQGQVIQETQYF.

This clone was detected a few times. The chain uses TRBV11-2 and TRBJ2-1, with 8 bases that match TRBD1. V trimming: 5 bases; J trimming: 4 bases; junction bases outside the gene matches: 10. The CDR3 has 16 amino acids. Germline CDR1 is SGHAT and CDR2 is FQNNGV. The CDR3: CASSPGQGLMYNEQFF. The CDR3 nucleotides read TGTGCCAGCAGCCCCGGACAGGGCTTGATGTACAATGAGCAGTTCTTC.

The chain couples TRBV7-8 to TRBJ2-7, with D possibly matching TRBD2 (5 bases). This CDR3 has 15 residues. Per germline, CDR1 SGHVS and CDR2 FQNEAQ. Between the trimmed V and J ends, which lost 2 bases and 4 bases, there was a span of 15 bases. The CDR3 protein is CASSLFGSVIYEQYF. The CDR3 DNA sequence: TGTGCCAGCAGCTTATTTGGTAGCGTGATATACGAGCAGTACTTC.

The V and J genes are TRBV7-2 and TRBJ2-1; a possible D gene is TRBD1 (6 bases). This CDR3 is built from 14 residues. Per germline, CDR1 SGHTA and CDR2 FQGNSA. V was trimmed by 2 bases and J by 5 bases, leaving 10 bases between them. The CDR3 sequence is CASSLYRDHNEQFF. As DNA, the CDR3 is TGTGCCAGCAGCTTATACAGGGACCACAATGAGCAGTTCTTC.

The chain links TRBV10-3 to TRBJ1-3; 7 bases are a match to TRBD1. This CDR3 is built from 15 residues. Germline V gene lookup returns CDR1 ENHRY and CDR2 SYGVKD. V shed 6 bases and J 0 bases; nucleotides not matched to a gene: 5. The DNA for the CDR3 is TGTGCCATCAGCATCGGGACAGTCTCTGGAAACACCATATATTTT. It yields the protein CAISIGTVSGNTIYF.

CDR3 amino acids: CASSLTGREPQHF. CDR3 coding DNA: TGTGCCAGCAGCCTGACAGGGAGAGAGCCCCAGCATTTT. The chain combines TRBV7-2 with TRBJ1-5, with 7 nucleotides matching TRBD1. J lost 8 bases, V lost 5 bases, and 6 bases had no gene match. The CDR3 contains 13 residues. CDR1 is SGHTA and CDR2 is FQGNSA in the germline V gene.

The V gene is TRBV19, the J gene TRBJ1-2; D not resolved. Looked up from germline, CDR1 is LNHDA and CDR2 is SQIVND (reference sequence). The length of the CDR3 is 14 residues. Trimming stripped 7 bases from V and 5 bases from J, with 17 bases between. CDR3: CASNLPGNPYGYTF. As DNA, the CDR3 is TGTGCCAGTAATCTACCGGGGAATCCTTATGGCTACACCTTC.

This sequence joins TRBV11-3 and TRBJ2-1; possibly TRBD2 for D (6 bases). The CDR3 loop spans 15 amino acids. Per germline, CDR1 SGHNT and CDR2 YENEEA. V lost 2 bases to trimming and J lost 7 bases, with 15 bases between them. The CDR3 region has the DNA TGTGCCAGCAGCTTAAAACGGGGGTCGTTGAATGAGCAGTTCTTC. Translated: CASSLKRGSLNEQFF.

J is TRBJ2-5 and V is TRBV29-1, with TRBD1 identical over 7 bases. Germline CDR1 SQVTM, CDR2 ANQGSEA. The CDR3 extends over 14 amino acids. V trimming: 6 bases; J trimming: 1 base; junction bases outside the gene matches: 8. The CDR3 sequence: CSVYRGAVQETQYF. Here the CDR3 DNA reads TGCAGCGTATACAGGGGCGCCGTCCAAGAGACCCAGTACTTC.

The V call is TRBV2, the J call TRBJ1-4, with TRBD1 as a possible D gene (6 bases). The CDR3 is made up of 11 amino acids. V shed 5 bases and J shed 10 bases, with 8 bases lying between them. From germline, CDR1 is SNHLY and CDR2 FYNNEI. The CDR3 DNA sequence: TGTGCCAGCAGTTTGGACAGAAAACTGTTTTTT. Protein: CASSLDRKLFF.

J is TRBJ2-5 and V is TRBV7-2, with D tentatively TRBD2 (6 bases). The CDR3 runs 13 residues. Germline CDR1 SGHTA, CDR2 FQGNSA. Trimming took 4 bases from V and 4 from J, leaving 10 bases between them. CDR3 nucleotides: TGTGCCAGCAGCTCAGGGACTGGAGAGACCCAGTACTTC. Its protein product is CASSSGTGETQYF.

This clone was observed a single time. The gene calls are TRBV19 and TRBJ2-2, with 9 bases identical to TRBD2. The trim removed 9 bases at V and 5 bases at J, leaving 7 bases unmatched. From germline, CDR1 is LNHDA and CDR2 SQIVND (reference sequence). CDR3 size: 14 residues. CDR3 protein: CASRGTSWTGELFF. CDR3 coding DNA: TGTGCCAGCCGAGGGACTAGCTGGACCGGGGAGCTGTTTTTT.

The chain is built from TRBV7-6 and TRBJ2-7; 11 bases are shared with TRBD2. With 5 bases clipped from V and 4 bases from J, the junction kept 4 bases outside the gene matches. In germline, CDR1 is SGHVS, CDR2 FNYEAQ. The CDR3 contains 14 residues. The CDR3 DNA reads TGTGCCAGCAGCCGATTAGCGGGGGGGTACGAGCAGTACTTC. Its protein product is CASSRLAGGYEQYF.

The chain combines TRBV7-2 with TRBJ2-7; maybe TRBD1 (5 bases). Germline CDR1 is SGHTA and CDR2 is FQGNSA. The V gene lost 3 bases and the J gene lost 7 bases, with 13 bases spanning the gap. The CDR3 loop spans 13 amino acids. This chain's CDR3 is CASSFGQVGEQYF. In DNA form, the CDR3 reads TGTGCCAGCAGCTTCGGACAAGTAGGGGAGCAGTACTTC.

This clone has just one count. This chain joins TRBV4-2 and TRBJ2-5; TRBD2 aligns across 11 bases. In germline, CDR1 is LGHNA, CDR2 YNFKEQ. V lost 0 bases, J lost 2 bases, and 5 bases stayed unmatched. The CDR3 sequence is 17 residues long. The CDR3 DNA reads as TGTGCCAGCAGCCAAGATGTGGCTAGCGGGGGGCAAGAGACCCAGTACTTC. Amino acid sequence: CASSQDVASGGQETQYF.

The J gene is TRBJ1-2, the V gene TRBV28; a weak D match, TRBD1 (6 bases). V lost 4 bases and J lost 7, with 19 bases in between. The CDR3 extends over 15 amino acids. CDR1 MDHEN and CDR2 SYDVKM come from the germline V gene. CDR3 sequence: CASSSSFRGAGGYTF. CDR3 DNA sequence: TGTGCCAGCAGTTCCTCCTTTCGGGGGGCTGGTGGCTACACCTTC.

The chain recombines TRBV11-3 with TRBJ2-7; 8 bases line up with TRBD1. The germline gives CDR1 SGHNT, CDR2 YENEEA. The CDR3 totals 13 residues. V trimming: 5 bases; J trimming: 9 bases; junction bases outside the gene matches: 9. The CDR3 loop reads CASSPNPGTGQYF. The CDR3 nucleotides read TGTGCCAGCAGCCCAAACCCCGGGACAGGGCAGTACTTC. Filled out from reference TRBV11-3 and TRBJ2-7, the complete variable domain reads EAGVVQSPRYKIIEKKQPVAFWCNPISGHNTLYWYLQNLGQGPELLIRYENEEAVDDSQLPKDRFSAERLKGVDSTLKIQPAELGDSAVYLCASSPNPGTGQYFGPGTRLTVT.

The chain uses TRBV5-1 and TRBJ2-7; TRBD1 agrees at 7 bases. The ends lost 4 bases at V and 0 bases at J; junction bases unmatched: 10. The CDR3 contains 16 residues. Germline-derived CDR1 and CDR2 are SGHRS and YFSETQ. CDR3 in amino acids: CASSANQGVSSYEQYF. CDR3 in DNA: TGCGCCAGCAGCGCCAATCAGGGGGTCAGCTCCTACGAGCAGTACTTC.

J is TRBJ2-7 and V is TRBV28, with 9 bases lining up with TRBD1. The V gene's germline CDR1 is MDHEN and CDR2 SYDVKM. The CDR3 totals 16 residues. The V segment lost 3 bases and the J segment 2 bases; nucleotides outside the gene matches: 8. The CDR3 loop is CASSFRPGTGPYEQYF. The CDR3 DNA reads as TGTGCCAGCAGTTTCCGGCCGGGGACAGGGCCCTACGAGCAGTACTTC.

This chain uses TRBV6-5 with TRBJ1-1, with D maybe TRBD1 (6 bases). CDR3 length equals 13 residues. V was shortened by 0 bases and J by 11 bases, with 13 bases between the two germline ends. Germline CDR1 and CDR2: MNHEY and SVGAGI. CDR3 loop: CASSYSYTGTAFF. The CDR3 coding sequence is TGTGCCAGCAGTTACTCATATACAGGGACGGCTTTCTTT.

The genes are TRBV7-2 and TRBJ1-1; TRBD1 matches at 7 bases. Germline CDR1 and CDR2: SGHTA and FQGNSA. CDR3 size: 15 residues. V lost 0 bases, J lost 0 bases, and 1 base stayed unmatched. CDR3: CASSLAGQVNTEAFF. CDR3 bases: TGTGCCAGCAGCTTAGCTGGACAGGTGAACACTGAAGCTTTCTTT.

This chain uses TRBV5-1 with TRBJ2-3; possible D gene TRBD2, 5 bases. The germline CDR1 and CDR2 sequences are SGHRS and YFSETQ. This CDR3 is 14 amino acids long. Trimming left V 2 bases short and J 3 bases short, with 10 bases between. The CDR3 sequence is CASSLTSQTDTQYF. In DNA, the CDR3 is TGCGCCAGCAGCTTAACTAGTCAAACAGATACGCAGTATTTT.

CDR3 residues: CASSLYGGRSSSYNEQFF. For the CDR3, the DNA is TGTGCCAGCAGTTTATATGGCGGGAGGTCAAGCTCCTACAATGAGCAGTTCTTC. The chain links TRBV27 to TRBJ2-1; the match to TRBD2 covers 8 bases. J gave up 0 bases and V 1 base, and 8 bases lay outside the gene matches. The CDR3 extends over 18 amino acids. CDR1 and CDR2 (germline): MNHEY, SMNVEV (reference sequence).